Given below is one T cell receptor (beta chain) in context. Between the trimmed V and J ends, which lost 0 bases and 0 bases, there was a span of 14 bases. Germline CDR1 MGHRA, CDR2 YSYEKL. The CDR3 totals 17 residues. Those enrolled in Seattle joined during active infection and were followed longitudinally afterward. Original processing notes: Amplification with reference gene primers provided the estimates of nucleated cell counts. The table came from immunoSEQ multiplex PCR; TCRdb's copy has only in-frame clones and leaves some out. The V and J calls and the clone size are those of that table, but D and trimming were determined from the DNA. The data contain roughly 220,000 clones, approximately 78% of them singletons. The data stem from a study of blood T cell repertoires in COVID-19. On the study more broadly: Whether acute or convalescent, the COVID-19 samples came from the United States, Italy and Spain. PBMCs, B-cell-depleted T cells, or T cells were the source of the cDNA or gDNA that made up the material.

The sample comprised peripheral blood. J is TRBJ1-1 and V is TRBV4-1; D gene ambiguous. The receptor was derived from a woman at least 80 years old with COVID-19, enrolled during active disease. The DNA of the CDR3 is TGCGCCAGCAGCCAAGATCACGACACCCAAATGAACACTGAAGCTTTCTTT. Amino acid sequence: CASSQDHDTQMNTEAFF.